This T cell receptor (beta chain) was captured by sequencing in a study of human T cells and chemical hapten exposure. Study at large: TCR yield per sample varied, mainly due to pooled library volumes.

Via MiXCR, TCRdb re-called the RACE reads, giving one row per CDR3 protein. The sample lists about 120,000 distinct CDR3 sequences; approximately 12% were seen once. Time point reported: pre-sensitization, week 0. The treatment denotes: therapeutic diphenylcyclopropenone sensitization with weekly scalp DPC. Only after blood had been drawn was each patch test applied. The sequence came from a young woman with alopecia areata. Some clones in this sample may be carry-over from other donors' samples. This material consisted of whole blood, taken in connection with sensitization to the hapten diphenylcyclopropenone (DPC).

CDR3 sequence (DNA): TGCAGTGCTTCTTGGGACAGGGACTACAATGAGCAGTTCTTC. Amino acids: CSASWDRDYNEQFF. The V gene is TRBV20-1, the J gene TRBJ2-1; 9 bases map to TRBD1. This CDR3 is 14 amino acids long. The trim removed 5 bases at V and 3 bases at J, leaving 5 bases unmatched. The germline CDR1 and CDR2 sequences are DFQATT and SNEGSKA (reference sequence).